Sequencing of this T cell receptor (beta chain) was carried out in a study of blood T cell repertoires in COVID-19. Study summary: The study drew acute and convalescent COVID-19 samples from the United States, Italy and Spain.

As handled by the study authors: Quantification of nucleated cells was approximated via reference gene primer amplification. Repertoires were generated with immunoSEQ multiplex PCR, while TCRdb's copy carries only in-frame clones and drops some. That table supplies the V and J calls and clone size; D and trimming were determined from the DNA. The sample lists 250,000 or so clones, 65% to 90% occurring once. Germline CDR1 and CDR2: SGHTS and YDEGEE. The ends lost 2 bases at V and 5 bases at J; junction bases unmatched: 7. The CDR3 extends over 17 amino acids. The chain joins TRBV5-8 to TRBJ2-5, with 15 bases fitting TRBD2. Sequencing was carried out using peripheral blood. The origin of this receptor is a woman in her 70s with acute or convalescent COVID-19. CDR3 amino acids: CASSFSGLAGGGETQYF. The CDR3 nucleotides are TGTGCCAGCAGCTTCTCGGGACTAGCGGGGGGCGGGGAGACCCAGTACTTC.